This entry concerns a single T cell receptor (beta chain). Clones were read by immunoSEQ multiplex PCR, and TCRdb kept only the in-frame ones, dropping some. This table holds some 64,000 clones, around 89% found once. The source of the sample is a study of T cell changes during pregnancy in multiple sclerosis. Germline assignment: CDR1 SGHVS and CDR2 FQNEAQ. Deletions cut 2 bases from V and 3 bases from J, with 17 bases between. This CDR3 spans 16 amino acids. The receptor comes from a female donor in good health, enrolled as a control in a pregnancy study. This rearrangement joins TRBV7-8 to TRBJ2-7, with D possibly matching TRBD1 (5 bases). The sequences come from peripheral blood, collected in the first trimester of pregnancy. CDR3 DNA sequence: TGTGCCAGCAGCTTATTTATCCAGGGCCCCCTCTACGAGCAGTACTTC. It yields the protein CASSLFIQGPLYEQYF.